This TCR beta chain was identified during a study of shared clonotypes between healthy human individuals. Study-wide results and caveats: The rarefaction results pointed to incomplete sorted-subset sequencing despite large depth.

Comments on this clone: The antigen is unknown.

Data came from immunoSEQ multiplex PCR; TCRdb stores just in-frame clones and leaves some out. The data contain some 2 million clones, roughly 95% of them singletons. Naive CD8 populations comprised CD45RO-negative cells positively selected for CCR7, excluding terminally differentiated effector memory CD45RA+ cells. This TCR was recovered from a man aged 18 to 29 in good health. Sequenced material: naive CD8+ T cells sorted from blood.

CDR3 loop: CASSQIPGQETQETQYF. The CDR3 DNA follows: TGTGCCAGCAGCCAAATTCCGGGACAGGAAACCCAAGAGACCCAGTACTTC. This chain joins TRBV4-2 and TRBJ2-5; 8 bases match TRBD1. The germline V gene has CDR1 LGHNA and CDR2 YNFKEQ. This CDR3 is 17 amino acids long. J lost 1 base, V lost 2 bases, and 9 bases had no gene match.